The 20 T cell receptor beta chains below were found in one sample sequenced in a study of vaccination and CD4 T cells after COVID-19. At the Johns Hopkins FTIC core, DNA taken from cultured CD4+ T cells was sequenced by way of the Oncomine TCR Beta short-read assay. TCRdb used MiXCR to reprocess the PCR reads, holding one entry per CDR3 protein. This sample has 20,000 to 25,000 distinct CDR3 sequences, with 50% to 70% found just once. Treatment meaning: roughly ten-day PBMC culture with coronavirus spike peptide pools or control peptides (ViraFEST assay). Their cognate antigens are unknown. The sample consisted of CD4+ T cells from blood, cultured in vitro, taken after SARS-CoV-2 vaccination. Receptors were obtained from a human donor who received a COVID-19 vaccine.

The rearrangement joins TRBV6-5 to TRBJ2-5; 14 nucleotides line up with TRBD2. The trim removed 2 bases at V and 3 bases at J, leaving 8 bases unmatched. The CDR3 extends over 18 amino acids. The germline V gene has CDR1 MNHEY and CDR2 SVGAGI. The CDR3 region is CASSYKPGLAGGKETQYF. In nucleotides, the CDR3 is TGTGCCAGCAGTTACAAGCCCGGACTAGCGGGGGGTAAAGAGACCCAGTACTTC.

The genes are TRBV20-1 and TRBJ2-3; 12 nucleotides match TRBD2. V trimming: 6 bases; J trimming: 7 bases; junction bases outside the gene matches: 11. Germline V gene lookup returns CDR1 DFQATT and CDR2 SNEGSKA (reference sequence). This CDR3 has 15 amino acids. Written as DNA, the CDR3 is TGCAGTGCCGAGAGGCTAGCGGGGGGGCTAAATACGCAGTATTTT. Encoded protein: CSAERLAGGLNTQYF.

The V and J genes are TRBV5-5 and TRBJ2-5, with 12 nucleotides matching TRBD2. Trimming removed 0 bases from V and 2 bases from J; junction bases left unmatched: 5. This CDR3 spans 17 amino acids. Germline CDR1 SGHKS, CDR2 YYEKEE (reference sequence). In nucleotides, the CDR3 is TGTGCCAGCAGCTTGGTGCTAGCGGGGGGGAGACAAGAGACCCAGTACTTC. Protein: CASSLVLAGGRQETQYF. Full variable domain (missing parts from reference TRBV5-5 and TRBJ2-5): DAGVTQSPTHLIKTRGQQVTLRCSPISGHKSVSWYQQVLGQGPQFIFQYYEKEERGRGNFPDRFSARQFPNYSSELNVNALLLGDSALYLCASSLVLAGGRQETQYFGPGTRLLVL.

The chain uses TRBV5-7 and TRBJ1-3; D may be TRBD1 (5 bases). TRBV5-7 is an open reading frame, and its role is uncertain. This CDR3 contains 16 residues. Trimming removed 4 bases at V and 4 bases at J, with 18 bases between. The CDR3: CASSLGLEGSGNTIYF. The DNA of the CDR3 is TGTGCCAGCAGCCTCGGGTTGGAGGGGTCGGGAAACACCATATATTTT.

The chain has TRBV20-1 and TRBJ2-7; D unclear. The V gene's germline CDR1 is DFQATT and CDR2 SNEGSKA (reference sequence). The CDR3 extends over 15 amino acids. V was shortened by 0 bases and J by 0 bases, with 12 bases between the two germline ends. The CDR3 reads CSARDLRQSSYEQYF. Here the CDR3 DNA reads TGCAGTGCTAGAGATCTAAGGCAGAGCTCCTACGAGCAGTACTTC.

The gene calls are TRBV2 and TRBJ1-2; possible D gene TRBD1, 6 bases. The CDR3 spans 16 residues. Trimming removed 4 bases from V and 0 bases from J, with 15 bases in between. CDR1 is SNHLY, CDR2 FYNNEI, per germline. CDR3 residues: CASSVVGGDPNYGYTF. The CDR3 bases are TGTGCCAGCAGTGTCGTAGGGGGGGATCCTAACTATGGCTACACCTTC.

V is TRBV6-2 or TRBV6-3 and J is TRBJ1-2, with 7 bases matching TRBD1. The V gene end was trimmed by 6 bases and the J gene end by 8 bases; junction bases not matched to a gene: 9. CDR3 length equals 13 residues. Germline V lookup: CDR1 MNHEY, CDR2 SVGEGT. CDR3 loop: CASRPLQGLGYTF. The CDR3 coding sequence is TGTGCCAGCAGGCCGCTACAGGGGTTAGGCTACACCTTC.

The J gene is TRBJ1-1, the V gene TRBV20-1; D may be TRBD1 (6 bases). Germline CDR1 is DFQATT and CDR2 is SNEGSKA (reference sequence). The CDR3 covers 14 residues. The V end was cut by 3 bases, the J end by 2 bases, with 13 bases between. This CDR3 reads CSARIPDRNTEAFF. The DNA of the CDR3 is TGCAGTGCTAGGATTCCGGACAGAAACACTGAAGCTTTCTTT.

This chain joins TRBV2 and TRBJ1-5, with TRBD1 matching 8 bases. Germline loops: CDR1 SNHLY, CDR2 FYNNEI. Trimming removed 4 bases from V and 4 bases from J; junction bases left unmatched: 6. The length of the CDR3 is 15 residues. CDR3 in DNA: TGTGCCAGCAGTGGCAGGGGGCTTAGGAATCAGCCCCAGCATTTT. Protein sequence: CASSGRGLRNQPQHF.

This chain uses TRBV12-5 with TRBJ2-1; 8 bases line up with TRBD2. Germline CDR1 is LGHNT and CDR2 is FRNRAP. J was trimmed by 6 bases and V by 6 bases; bases with no gene match: 7. The CDR3 contains 14 residues. CDR3 loop: CASGTGRGANEQFF. For the CDR3, the DNA is TGTGCTAGTGGCACCGGGAGGGGGGCCAATGAGCAGTTCTTC.

This clonotype was seen only once. The rearrangement joins TRBV18 to TRBJ1-5; D possibly corresponds to TRBD1 (5 bases). Deletions cut 3 bases from V and 1 base from J, with 13 bases between. CDR1 is KGHSH and CDR2 is LQKENI in the germline V gene. This CDR3 is built from 16 residues. This CDR3 reads CASSPTGAESNQPQHF. CDR3 sequence (DNA): TGTGCCAGCTCACCCACCGGGGCAGAGAGCAATCAGCCCCAGCATTTT.

This chain connects TRBV5-4 to TRBJ2-5; possibly TRBD1 or TRBD2 for D (7 bases each). The germline V and J ends were trimmed by 1 base and 3 bases, with 10 bases remaining between them. Germline lookup yields CDR1 SGHNT and CDR2 YYREEE (reference sequence). CDR3 length: 14 residues. Here the CDR3 reads CASSLQGGKETQYF. The DNA for the CDR3 is TGTGCCAGCAGCTTGCAGGGGGGGAAAGAGACCCAGTACTTC.

The rearrangement uses TRBV18 and TRBJ2-7, with D perhaps TRBD1 or TRBD2 (5 bases each). The CDR3 loop spans 15 amino acids. CDR1 is KGHSH and CDR2 is LQKENI in the germline V gene. V was cut by 3 bases and J by 1 base, with 13 bases left in between. CDR3 sequence: CASSPPGRGSYEQYF. DNA of the CDR3: TGTGCCAGCTCACCCCCGGGACGGGGTTCCTACGAGCAGTACTTC.

This clonotype was detected only a few times. The chain combines TRBV12-3 or TRBV12-4 with TRBJ1-2; 7 bases match TRBD1. This CDR3 has 14 residues. The V and J ends lost 6 bases and 5 bases, in that order; junction bases with no gene match: 9. This CDR3 reads CASRPQGLGYGYTF. CDR3 nucleotides: TGTGCCAGCAGGCCACAGGGGTTAGGTTATGGCTACACCTTC.

The CDR3, as DNA: TGTGCCATCAGTGGCGCTGCCCTGAGACAGATAAACTATGGCTACACCTTC. Amino acids: CAISGAALRQINYGYTF. The chain carries TRBV10-3 and TRBJ1-2, with D tentatively TRBD1 (5 bases). The V end lost 4 bases, the J end lost 2 bases, and 20 bases lay between the germline ends. The CDR3 contains 17 residues. Germline loops: CDR1 ENHRY, CDR2 SYGVKD.

The chain joins TRBV6-1 to TRBJ1-1; D remains ambiguous. V gave up 5 bases and J gave up 1 base, with 14 bases separating them. Germline V gene data show CDR1 as MNHNS and CDR2 as SASEGT. The CDR3 totals 15 residues. CDR3 loop: CASSRLPTENTEAFF. CDR3 coding DNA: TGTGCCAGCAGTCGACTCCCGACTGAGAACACTGAAGCTTTCTTT.

The chain couples TRBV25-1 to TRBJ1-4, with D perhaps matching TRBD1 (6 bases). Trimming stripped 11 bases from V and 5 bases from J, with 18 bases between. Germline values: CDR1 MGHDK, CDR2 SYGVNS. This CDR3 comprises 14 residues. CDR3 sequence reads: CAVNRGGPNEKLFF. DNA for the CDR3: TGTGCCGTCAACAGAGGGGGGCCAAATGAAAAACTGTTTTTT.

The genes are TRBV12-3 or TRBV12-4 and TRBJ1-1, with D perhaps TRBD1 (5 bases). CDR3 length: 16 amino acids. V lost 5 bases to trimming and J lost 1 base, with 17 bases between them. The CDR3 sequence: CASSGGGRSGNTEAFF. DNA of the CDR3: TGTGCCAGCAGTGGGGGGGGTCGCTCGGGGAACACTGAAGCTTTCTTT.

J is TRBJ2-3 and V is TRBV7-2; no firm D call. V was trimmed by 1 base and J by 4 bases, leaving 3 bases between them. Germline lookup yields CDR1 SGHTA and CDR2 FQGNSA. The CDR3 has 12 amino acids. CDR3 region: CASSLGPDTQYF. The DNA of the CDR3 is TGTGCCAGCAGCTTAGGCCCAGATACGCAGTATTTT.

The V and J genes are TRBV5-6 and TRBJ1-2; D not certain. CDR3 length: 15 residues. V lost 0 bases and J lost 0, with 9 bases in between. Per the germline V gene, CDR1 is SGHDT and CDR2 is YYEEEE. In nucleotides, the CDR3 is TGTGCCAGCAGCTTGGTCTGGGGATCTAACTATGGCTACACCTTC. Translation gives CASSLVWGSNYGYTF.